Many counts were recorded for the clone carrying this T cell receptor (beta chain). Its matching antigen is unknown. This specimen belongs to a study of T cell repertoires in cytomegalovirus infection. Whole-study results and caveats: Public TCR beta family frequency separated CMV-and-HLA carriers, including in an independent cohort. HLA-C-restricted CMV clonotypes gave the most frequent clonotype in two of eight donors.

The V segment lost 5 bases and the J segment 4 bases; nucleotides outside the gene matches: 5. Germline V gives CDR1 MGHRA, CDR2 YSYEKL. This CDR3 is 15 amino acids long. TCRdb itself ran the reads through MiXCR, one entry per CDR3 protein. Of 150,000 to 200,000 distinct CDR3 sequences listed, roughly 9.8% are singletons. The chain uses TRBV4-1 and TRBJ2-5, with 12 bases matching TRBD2. The sample comprised PBMCs. The sequence was collected from a human donor in good health (CMV status not recorded). Some clones in this sample may be carry-over from other donors' samples. The CDR3 bases are TGCGCCAGCAGCAACCGACTAGCGGGAGCAGAGACCCAGTACTTC. Its translation: CASSNRLAGAETQYF.